One sample yielded the 20 T cell receptor beta chains listed below, sequenced in a study of cytomegalovirus exposure and HLA in healthy donors. The primer mix had 60 Vbeta and 13 Jbeta primers. Only in-frame clones appear in the TCRdb table, and some are missing; sequencing was by immunoSEQ multiplex PCR. The repertoire holds about 130,000 clones, with roughly 80% as singletons. The specimen was PBMCs. These receptors were collected from a man in his thirties or forties in good health and CMV-seropositive.

The chain uses TRBV19 and TRBJ1-5; 7 bases align to TRBD1. V trimming: 7 bases; J trimming: 6 bases; junction bases outside the gene matches: 12. Per the germline V gene, CDR1 is LNHDA and CDR2 is SQIVND (reference sequence). The CDR3 totals 15 residues. The CDR3 coding sequence is TGTGCCAGTATCCCAGGTAGGGGGCGGGGTCAGCCCCAGCATTTT. Protein: CASIPGRGRGQPQHF.

The gene calls are TRBV9 and TRBJ1-3; D might be TRBD1 (6 bases). This CDR3 has 19 amino acids. The germline V gene has CDR1 SGDLS and CDR2 YYNGEE. The ends were cut back, 0 bases at V and 4 bases at J, with 23 bases in the middle. The CDR3 loop is CASSVERGGLEGAGNTIYF. The CDR3 DNA is TGTGCCAGCAGCGTAGAGAGGGGGGGATTGGAGGGAGCCGGAAACACCATATATTTT.

The chain is built from TRBV2 and TRBJ2-6; D is perhaps TRBD1 (6 bases). V dropped 8 bases and J dropped 4 bases, with 12 bases sitting between them. There are 14 residues in the CDR3. Looked up from germline, CDR1 is SNHLY and CDR2 is FYNNEI. The CDR3: CASATGNGANVLTF. CDR3 DNA sequence: TGTGCCAGCGCAACAGGGAACGGGGCCAACGTCCTGACTTTC.

The chain employs TRBV5-4 and TRBJ2-1, with TRBD1 identical over 10 bases. V was clipped by 4 bases and J by 6 bases; unmatched bases: 4. Germline CDR1 and CDR2: SGHNT and YYREEE (reference sequence). The CDR3 has 14 residues. The CDR3 here is CASSGQGGLNEQFF. The CDR3 DNA sequence: TGTGCCAGCAGCGGACAGGGGGGCCTCAATGAGCAGTTCTTC. Full variable domain (outside the CDR3, taken from reference TRBV5-4 and TRBJ2-1): ETGVTQSPTHLIKTRGQQVTLRCSSQSGHNTVSWYQQALGQGPQFIFQYYREEENGRGNFPPRFSGLQFPNYSSELNVNALELDDSALYLCASSGQGGLNEQFFGPGTRLTVL.

V gene TRBV4-2 combines with J gene TRBJ2-2; TRBD2 matches at 11 bases. CDR3 length equals 16 residues. CDR1 is LGHNA and CDR2 is YNFKEQ in the germline V gene. Losses at the gene ends were 2 bases for V and 6 bases for J; bases not matched to a gene: 5. CDR3 in DNA: TGTGCCAGCAGCCAAAATGCACTAGCGGGAGCCGGGGAGCTGTTTTTT. This translates into CASSQNALAGAGELFF.

CDR3 amino acids: CASSLPSGNPGTETQYF. The CDR3 nucleotides are TGTGCCAGCAGCTTACCTAGCGGGAACCCGGGAACGGAGACCCAGTACTTC. V usage is TRBV7-9 and J usage is TRBJ2-5, with TRBD2 matching over 9 bases. This CDR3 spans 17 amino acids. Germline values: CDR1 SEHNR, CDR2 FQNEAQ (reference sequence). Trimming at V came to 2 bases and at J to 5 bases, leaving 12 bases not matched to a gene.

The chain is built from TRBV27 and TRBJ2-1; TRBD2 matches at 14 bases. The CDR3 sequence is 19 residues long. The trim removed 4 bases at V and 2 bases at J, leaving 10 bases unmatched. Germline V gene sequence: CDR1 MNHEY, CDR2 SMNVEV (reference sequence). CDR3 sequence reads: CASSSPLTSGRGAYNEQFF. CDR3 bases: TGTGCCAGCAGTTCACCTTTGACTAGCGGGAGGGGCGCCTACAATGAGCAGTTCTTC.

The genes are TRBV27 and TRBJ2-7; tentatively, D is TRBD1 (8 bases). This CDR3 region has 14 residues. Germline values: CDR1 MNHEY, CDR2 SMNVEV (reference sequence). V dropped 8 bases and J dropped 2 bases, with 16 bases sitting between them. The chain's CDR3 is CASGRQGTTYEQYF. For the CDR3, the DNA is TGTGCCAGCGGACGACAGGGGACTACCTACGAGCAGTACTTC.

This clone was observed a handful of times. V is TRBV15 and J is TRBJ2-1; tentatively, D is TRBD2 (5 bases). Trimming pared 5 bases from V and 0 bases from J, leaving 11 bases between. The CDR3 length is 15 residues. CDR1 is LNHNV, CDR2 YYDKDF, per germline (reference sequence). CDR3 amino acids: CATSPLRGSYNEQFF. The CDR3 DNA follows: TGTGCCACCAGCCCCCTCCGGGGCTCCTACAATGAGCAGTTCTTC.

The gene calls are TRBV7-2 and TRBJ2-7; 8 bases fit TRBD2. J lost 3 bases, V lost 1 base, and 2 bases had no gene match. The CDR3 consists of 14 residues. Germline assignment: CDR1 SGHTA and CDR2 FQGNSA. CDR3 sequence (DNA): TGTGCCAGCAGCTTAGGACTAGCGCACTACGAGCAGTACTTC. This gives the protein CASSLGLAHYEQYF. The entire variable domain, with the rest obtained from reference TRBV7-2 and TRBJ2-7, is as follows: GAGVSQSPSNKVTEKGKDVELRCDPISGHTALYWYRQSLGQGLEFLIYFQGNSAPDKSGLPSDRFSAERTGGSVSTLTIQRTQQEDSAVYLCASSLGLAHYEQYFGPGTRLTVT.

The J gene is TRBJ2-7, the V gene TRBV19; tentatively, D is TRBD2 (6 bases). Germline CDR1 LNHDA, CDR2 SQIVND (reference sequence). The CDR3 covers 15 residues. Trimming removed 1 base from V and 0 bases from J, with 10 bases in between. The CDR3 sequence is CASSIVLGGSYEQYF. In nucleotides, the CDR3 is TGTGCCAGTAGTATAGTGTTGGGGGGCTCCTACGAGCAGTACTTC.

This chain joins TRBV9 and TRBJ2-1, with 7 bases fitting TRBD2. Germline V gene sequence: CDR1 SGDLS, CDR2 YYNGEE. J lost 2 bases, V lost 7 bases, and 6 bases had no gene match. CDR3 length: 14 residues. The CDR3 region has the DNA TGTGCCAGCGGGGGGGGAGGGCCCTACAATGAGCAGTTCTTC. As protein: CASGGGGPYNEQFF.

The V gene is TRBV7-2, the J gene TRBJ2-7; TRBD2 aligns across 12 bases. J gave up 6 bases and V 5 bases, and 5 bases lay outside the gene matches. Germline values: CDR1 SGHTA, CDR2 FQGNSA. The CDR3 spans 14 residues. DNA of the CDR3: TGTGCCAGCAGCGCGACTAGCGGGAGAGGCGAGCAGTACTTC. Amino acid sequence: CASSATSGRGEQYF. Together with reference TRBV7-2 and TRBJ2-7, the CDR3 gives the full variable domain: GAGVSQSPSNKVTEKGKDVELRCDPISGHTALYWYRQSLGQGLEFLIYFQGNSAPDKSGLPSDRFSAERTGGSVSTLTIQRTQQEDSAVYLCASSATSGRGEQYFGPGTRLTVT.

The chain joins TRBV6-5 to TRBJ1-4; 8 bases map to TRBD1. Per germline, CDR1 MNHEY and CDR2 SVGAGI. The length of the CDR3 is 16 residues. With V trimmed by 0 bases and J by 8 bases, 8 bases remained unmatched. The CDR3, as DNA: TGTGCCAGCAGTTACTCCGGTGGACAGGGTCTCGAAAAACTGTTTTTT. This sequence encodes CASSYSGGQGLEKLFF.

This rearrangement joins TRBV30 to TRBJ1-1; D might be TRBD1 (6 bases). Trimming removed 0 bases from V and 4 bases from J, with 18 bases in between. CDR1 GTSNPN and CDR2 SVGIG come from the germline V gene (reference sequence). The CDR3 runs to 16 residues. The CDR3 here is CAWSVYGGARGTEAFF. DNA of the CDR3: TGTGCCTGGAGTGTATACGGGGGGGCCCGGGGCACTGAAGCTTTCTTT.

This chain uses TRBV5-4 with TRBJ2-7, with 11 bases that match TRBD2. V shed 2 bases and J 3 bases; nucleotides not matched to a gene: 7. This CDR3 contains 16 residues. Germline assignment: CDR1 SGHNT and CDR2 YYREEE (reference sequence). CDR3 sequence (DNA): TGTGCCAGCAGCTTCTACACCGGGACTAGCGGCTACGAGCAGTACTTC. Translation: CASSFYTGTSGYEQYF.

This sequence joins TRBV5-4 and TRBJ2-2, with TRBD2 as a possible D gene (7 bases). Germline V gene lookup returns CDR1 SGHNT and CDR2 YYREEE (reference sequence). Trimming took 4 bases from V and 1 from J, leaving 14 bases between them. This CDR3 has 16 residues. The CDR3: CASSLLGGLNTGELFF. The CDR3 DNA is TGTGCCAGCAGCCTCCTGGGGGGGCTGAACACCGGGGAGCTGTTTTTT.

V usage is TRBV7-2 and J usage is TRBJ2-2; 7 nucleotides match TRBD1. The CDR3 is made up of 15 amino acids. V was pared by 5 bases and J by 4 bases, with 7 bases of the junction left unmatched. Germline V lookup: CDR1 SGHTA, CDR2 FQGNSA. In DNA, the CDR3 is TGTGCCAGCAGCGCCTACAGGGGTGGCACCGGGGAGCTGTTTTTT. Its protein is CASSAYRGGTGELFF.

This chain joins TRBV30 and TRBJ1-1; D might be TRBD1 (5 bases). V lost 5 bases, J lost 4 bases, and 14 bases lay in between. The CDR3 totals 13 residues. Looked up from germline, CDR1 is GTSNPN and CDR2 is SVGIG (reference sequence). In DNA form, the CDR3 reads TGTGCCTGGGGCAGGGCCGGGGGCACTGAAGCTTTCTTT. Translation gives CAWGRAGGTEAFF.

This clone occurred once. The CDR3 DNA sequence: TGTGCCAGCAGTTACTCGACAGGGGGCAATCAGCCCCAGCATTTT. Amino acids: CASSYSTGGNQPQHF. V is TRBV6-6 and J is TRBJ1-5; 8 positions agree with TRBD1. Unmatched junction bases numbered 0, after V lost 0 bases and J lost 2 bases. The CDR3 has 15 residues. CDR1 is MNHNY and CDR2 is SVGAGI in the germline V gene (reference sequence).